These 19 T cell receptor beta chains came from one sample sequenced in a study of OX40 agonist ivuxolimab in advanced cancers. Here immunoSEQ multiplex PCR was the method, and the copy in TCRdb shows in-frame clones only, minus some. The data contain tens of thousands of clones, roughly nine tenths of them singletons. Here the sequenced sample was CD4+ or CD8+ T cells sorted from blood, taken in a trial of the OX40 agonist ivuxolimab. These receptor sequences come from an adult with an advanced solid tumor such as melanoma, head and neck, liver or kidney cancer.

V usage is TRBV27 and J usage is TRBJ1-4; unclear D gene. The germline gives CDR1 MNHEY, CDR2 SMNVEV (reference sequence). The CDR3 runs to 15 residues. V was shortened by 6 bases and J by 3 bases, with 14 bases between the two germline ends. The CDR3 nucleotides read TGTGCCAGCAGGCGGGAATGGATCTCTAATGAAAAACTGTTTTTT. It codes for CASRREWISNEKLFF.

Here the CDR3 DNA reads TGTGCCAGTAGCCCGGGGCTCGGGAACACTGAAGCTTTCTTT. This codes for CASSPGLGNTEAFF. The gene calls are TRBV19 and TRBJ1-1, with D maybe TRBD1 (5 bases). Trimming removed 6 bases from V and 1 base from J, with 12 bases in between. Germline values: CDR1 LNHDA, CDR2 SQIVND (reference sequence). The CDR3 is 14 amino acids. Full variable domain (outside the CDR3, taken from reference TRBV19 and TRBJ1-1): DGGITQSPKYLFRKEGQNVTLSCEQNLNHDAMYWYRQDPGQGLRLIYYSQIVNDFQKGDIAEGYSVSREKKESFPLTVTSAQKNPTAFYLCASSPGLGNTEAFFGQGTRLTVV.

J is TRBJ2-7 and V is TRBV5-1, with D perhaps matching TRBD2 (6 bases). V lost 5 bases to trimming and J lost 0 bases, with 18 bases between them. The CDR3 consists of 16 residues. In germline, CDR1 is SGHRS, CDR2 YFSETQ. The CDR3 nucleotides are TGCGCCAGCAGTAACCCGCTCCGGGACTTCTCCTACGAGCAGTACTTC. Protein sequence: CASSNPLRDFSYEQYF.

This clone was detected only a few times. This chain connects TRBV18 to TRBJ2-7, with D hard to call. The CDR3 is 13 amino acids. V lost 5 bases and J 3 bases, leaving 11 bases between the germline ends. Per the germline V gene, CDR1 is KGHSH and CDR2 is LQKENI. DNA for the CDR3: TGTGCCAGCTCAACGTCGGAGCTCTACGAGCAGTACTTC. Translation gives CASSTSELYEQYF.

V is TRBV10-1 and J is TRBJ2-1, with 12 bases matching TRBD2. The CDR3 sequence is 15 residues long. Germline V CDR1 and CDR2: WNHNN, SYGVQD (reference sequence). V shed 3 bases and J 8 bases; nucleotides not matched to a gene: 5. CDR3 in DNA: TGCGCCAGCAGTGAACCTAGCGGGGGGGGATATGAGCAGTTCTTC. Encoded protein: CASSEPSGGGYEQFF.

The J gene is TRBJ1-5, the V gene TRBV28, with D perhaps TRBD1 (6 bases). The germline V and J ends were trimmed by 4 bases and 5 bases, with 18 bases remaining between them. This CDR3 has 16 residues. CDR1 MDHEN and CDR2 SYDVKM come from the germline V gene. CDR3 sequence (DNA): TGTGCCAGCAGTTCCGGGGGGGGCCCAGGCGATCAGCCCCAGCATTTT. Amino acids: CASSSGGGPGDQPQHF.

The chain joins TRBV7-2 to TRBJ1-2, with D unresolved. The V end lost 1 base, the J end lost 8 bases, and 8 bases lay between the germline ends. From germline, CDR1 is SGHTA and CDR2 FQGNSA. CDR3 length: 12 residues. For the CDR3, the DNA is TGTGCCAGCAGCTTAGAGAGTTACGGCTACACCTTC. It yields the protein CASSLESYGYTF. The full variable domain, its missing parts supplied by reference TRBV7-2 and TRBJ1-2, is GAGVSQSPSNKVTEKGKDVELRCDPISGHTALYWYRQSLGQGLEFLIYFQGNSAPDKSGLPSDRFSAERTGGSVSTLTIQRTQQEDSAVYLCASSLESYGYTFGSGTRLTVV.

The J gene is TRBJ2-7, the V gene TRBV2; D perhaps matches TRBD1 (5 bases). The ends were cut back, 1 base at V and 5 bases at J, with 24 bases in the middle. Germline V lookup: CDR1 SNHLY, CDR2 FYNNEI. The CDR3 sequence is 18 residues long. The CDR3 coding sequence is TGTGCCAGCAGTGAAGACGAAGAGGTGCAGGGTGTTTCCCACGAGCAGTACTTC. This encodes CASSEDEEVQGVSHEQYF.

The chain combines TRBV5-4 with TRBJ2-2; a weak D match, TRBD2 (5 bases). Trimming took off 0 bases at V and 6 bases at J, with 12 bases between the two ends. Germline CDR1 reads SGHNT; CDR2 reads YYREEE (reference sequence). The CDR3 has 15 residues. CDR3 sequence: CASSLDLRGAGELFF. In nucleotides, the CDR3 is TGTGCCAGCAGCTTGGACCTCCGGGGAGCCGGGGAGCTGTTTTTT.

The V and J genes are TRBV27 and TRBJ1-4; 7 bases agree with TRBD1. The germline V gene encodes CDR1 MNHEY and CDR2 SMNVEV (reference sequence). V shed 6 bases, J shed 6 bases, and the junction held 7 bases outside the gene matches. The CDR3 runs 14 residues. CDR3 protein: CASRRQGFDEKLFF. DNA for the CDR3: TGTGCCAGCAGGAGACAGGGCTTTGATGAAAAACTGTTTTTT.

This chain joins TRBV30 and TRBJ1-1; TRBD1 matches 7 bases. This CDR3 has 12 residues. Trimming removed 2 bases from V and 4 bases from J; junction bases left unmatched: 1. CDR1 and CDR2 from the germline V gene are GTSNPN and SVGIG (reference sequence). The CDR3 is CAWSPGGTEAFF. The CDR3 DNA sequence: TGTGCCTGGAGTCCAGGGGGCACTGAAGCTTTCTTT.

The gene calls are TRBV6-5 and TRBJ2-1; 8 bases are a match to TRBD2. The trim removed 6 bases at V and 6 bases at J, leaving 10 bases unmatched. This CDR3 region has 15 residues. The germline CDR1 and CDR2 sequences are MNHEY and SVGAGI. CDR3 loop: CASSPAGTSSNEQFF. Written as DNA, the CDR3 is TGTGCCAGCAGCCCAGCTGGGACTAGTTCCAATGAGCAGTTCTTC.

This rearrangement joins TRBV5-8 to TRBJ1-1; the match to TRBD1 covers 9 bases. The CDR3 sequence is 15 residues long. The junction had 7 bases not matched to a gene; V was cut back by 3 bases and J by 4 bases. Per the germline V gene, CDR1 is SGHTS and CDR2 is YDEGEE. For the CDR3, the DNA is TGTGCCAGCAGCTGGACAGGGGCGCTGAGCACTGAAGCTTTCTTT. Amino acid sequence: CASSWTGALSTEAFF.

CDR3 sequence: CASSQGRFEAFF. The DNA for the CDR3 is TGCGCCAGCAGCCAAGGGAGGTTTGAAGCTTTCTTT. The chain has TRBV4-1 and TRBJ1-1; D is unresolved. This CDR3 has 12 residues. Per the germline V gene, CDR1 is MGHRA and CDR2 is YSYEKL. V dropped 1 base and J dropped 7 bases, with 7 bases sitting between them.

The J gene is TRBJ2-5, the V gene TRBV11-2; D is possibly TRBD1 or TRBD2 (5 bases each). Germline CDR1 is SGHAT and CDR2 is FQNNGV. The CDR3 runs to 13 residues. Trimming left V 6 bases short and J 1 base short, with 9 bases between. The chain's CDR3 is CASSSGAQETQYF. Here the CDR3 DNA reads TGTGCCAGCAGTTCCGGGGCCCAAGAGACCCAGTACTTC.

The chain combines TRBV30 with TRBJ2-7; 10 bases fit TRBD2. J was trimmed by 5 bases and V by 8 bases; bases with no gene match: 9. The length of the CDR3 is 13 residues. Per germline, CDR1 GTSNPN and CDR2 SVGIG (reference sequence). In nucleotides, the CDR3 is TGTGCCCATGACCTAGCGGGAGAACACGAGCAGTACTTC. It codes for CAHDLAGEHEQYF.

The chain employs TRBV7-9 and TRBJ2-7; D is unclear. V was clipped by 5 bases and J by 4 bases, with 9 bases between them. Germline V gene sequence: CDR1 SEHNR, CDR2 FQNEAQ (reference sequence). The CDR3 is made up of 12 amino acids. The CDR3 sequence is CASSPNRYEQYF. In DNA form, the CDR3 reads TGTGCCAGCAGCCCTAATAGGTACGAGCAGTACTTC.

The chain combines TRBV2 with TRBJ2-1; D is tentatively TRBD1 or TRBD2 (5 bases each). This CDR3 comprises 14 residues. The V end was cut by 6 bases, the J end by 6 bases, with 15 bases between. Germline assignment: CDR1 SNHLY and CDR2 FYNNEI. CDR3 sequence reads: CASRGELVPNEQFF. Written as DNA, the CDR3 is TGTGCCAGCAGAGGGGAACTAGTCCCCAATGAGCAGTTCTTC.

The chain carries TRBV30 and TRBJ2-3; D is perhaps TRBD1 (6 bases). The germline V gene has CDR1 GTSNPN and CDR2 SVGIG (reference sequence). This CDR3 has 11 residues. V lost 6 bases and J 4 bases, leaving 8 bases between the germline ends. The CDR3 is CACSGADTQYF. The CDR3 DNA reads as TGTGCCTGCTCAGGGGCAGATACGCAGTATTTT.